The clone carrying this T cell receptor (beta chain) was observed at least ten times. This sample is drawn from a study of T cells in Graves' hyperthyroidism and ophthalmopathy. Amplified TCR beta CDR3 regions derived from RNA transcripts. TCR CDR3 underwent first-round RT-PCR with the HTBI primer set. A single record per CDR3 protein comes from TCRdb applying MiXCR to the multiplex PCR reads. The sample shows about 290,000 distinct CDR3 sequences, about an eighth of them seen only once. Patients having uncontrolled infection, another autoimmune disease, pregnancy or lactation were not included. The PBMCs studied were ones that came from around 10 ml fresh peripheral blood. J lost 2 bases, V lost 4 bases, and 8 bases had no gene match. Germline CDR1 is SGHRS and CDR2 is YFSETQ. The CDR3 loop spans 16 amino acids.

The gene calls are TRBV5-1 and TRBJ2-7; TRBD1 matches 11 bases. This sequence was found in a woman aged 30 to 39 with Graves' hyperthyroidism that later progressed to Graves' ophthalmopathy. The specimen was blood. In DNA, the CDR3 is TGCGCCAGCAGCGAAGGAGTGGGACAGGGGGCCTACGAGCAGTACTTC. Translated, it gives CASSEGVGQGAYEQYF.